The clone carrying this T cell receptor beta chain occurred a few times. The antigen is not known. This entry belongs to a study of T cell responses to AZD1222 COVID-19 vaccine. Findings of the study overall: Repertoire sampling occurred only after the peak T cell response. Baseline antibody screening turned up just 6 or 7 seropositive AZD1222 recipients.

V shed 4 bases, J shed 4 bases, and the junction held 3 bases outside the gene matches. The CDR3 covers 14 residues. Clones were read by immunoSEQ multiplex PCR, and TCRdb kept only the in-frame ones, dropping some. Among about 140,000 clones listed, roughly 90% were seen once. V gene TRBV23-1 combines with J gene TRBJ1-5; 8 bases line up with TRBD1. TRBV23-1 is sorted into the ORF group, with uncertain function. The sequence derives from an adult in good health. This specimen was peripheral blood, taken on day 0 of AZD1222 vaccination. In nucleotides, the CDR3 is TGCGCCAGCAGTCTCTACAGGGGGAATCAGCCCCAGCATTTT. It encodes CASSLYRGNQPQHF.